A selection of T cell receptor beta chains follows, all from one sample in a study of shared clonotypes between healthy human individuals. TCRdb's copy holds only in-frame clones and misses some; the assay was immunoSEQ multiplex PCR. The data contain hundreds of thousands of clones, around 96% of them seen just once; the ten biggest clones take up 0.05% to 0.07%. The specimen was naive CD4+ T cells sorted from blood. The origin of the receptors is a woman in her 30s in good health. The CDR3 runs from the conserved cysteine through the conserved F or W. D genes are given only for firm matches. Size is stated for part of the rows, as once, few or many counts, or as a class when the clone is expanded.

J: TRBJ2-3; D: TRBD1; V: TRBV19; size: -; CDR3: CASKIRDRVTDTQYF; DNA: TGTGCCAGTAAAATCCGGGACAGGGTCACAGATACGCAGTATTTT
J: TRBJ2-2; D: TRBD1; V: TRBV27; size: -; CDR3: CASSMTGGATGELFF; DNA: TGTGCCAGCAGTATGACAGGGGGCGCGACCGGGGAGCTGTTTTTT
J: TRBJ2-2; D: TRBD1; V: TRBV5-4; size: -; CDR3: CASSPPGTVLGGELFF; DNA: TGTGCCAGCAGCCCTCCCGGGACAGTTCTTGGAGGGGAGCTGTTTTTT
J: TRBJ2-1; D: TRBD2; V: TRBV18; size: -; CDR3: CASSALGTSGSSVNEQFF; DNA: TGTGCCAGCTCAGCACTTGGGACTAGCGGGAGCTCGGTAAATGAGCAGTTCTTC
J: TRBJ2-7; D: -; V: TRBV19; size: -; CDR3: CASSKGNSYEQYF; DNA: TGTGCCAGTAGTAAGGGTAACTCCTACGAGCAGTACTTC
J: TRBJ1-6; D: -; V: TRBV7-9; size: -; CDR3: CASSRAIRFSPLHF; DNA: TGTGCCAGCAGCCGTGCGATCAGGTTTTCACCCCTCCACTTT
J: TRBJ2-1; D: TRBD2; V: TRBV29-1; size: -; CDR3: CSVAGLAGYNEQFF; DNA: TGCAGCGTTGCGGGTCTAGCGGGGTACAATGAGCAGTTCTTC
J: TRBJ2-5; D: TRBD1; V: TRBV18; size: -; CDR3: CASSLEGQSKETQYF; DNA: TGTGCCAGCTCACTCGAGGGACAGTCGAAAGAGACCCAGTACTTC
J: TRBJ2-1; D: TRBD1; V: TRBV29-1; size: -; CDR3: CSPLMFPGQGGSYNEQFF; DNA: TGCAGCCCCCTTATGTTCCCGGGACAGGGCGGGTCCTACAATGAGCAGTTCTTC
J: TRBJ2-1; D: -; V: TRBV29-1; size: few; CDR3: CSVVLPSSYNEQFF; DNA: TGCAGCGTTGTCTTGCCTAGCTCCTACAATGAGCAGTTCTTC
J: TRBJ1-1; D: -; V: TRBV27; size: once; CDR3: CASSLSVGSTEAFF; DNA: TGTGCCAGCAGTTTATCCGTGGGAAGCACTGAAGCTTTCTTT
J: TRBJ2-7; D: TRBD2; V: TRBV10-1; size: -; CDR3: CASSELRSGSLYEQYF; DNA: TGCGCCAGCAGTGAACTCCGAAGCGGGAGTCTATACGAGCAGTACTTC
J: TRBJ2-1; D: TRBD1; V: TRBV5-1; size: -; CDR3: CASSLGGTVNEQFF; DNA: TGCGCCAGCAGCTTGGGGGGGACAGTAAATGAGCAGTTCTTC
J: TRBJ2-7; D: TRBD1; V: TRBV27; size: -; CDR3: CASSQRQGGTYEQYF; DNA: TGTGCCAGCAGTCAACGACAGGGGGGGACCTACGAGCAGTACTTC
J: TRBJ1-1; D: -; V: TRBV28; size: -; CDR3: CASSSPDGGGDTEAFF; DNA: TGTGCCAGCAGTTCTCCGGACGGAGGGGGGGACACTGAAGCTTTCTTT
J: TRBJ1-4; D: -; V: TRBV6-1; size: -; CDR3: CASSERLGVGEKLFF; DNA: TGTGCCAGCAGTGAACGTTTGGGAGTCGGGGAAAAACTGTTTTTT
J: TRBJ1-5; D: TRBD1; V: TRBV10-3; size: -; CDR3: CAIRDRGAGPQHF; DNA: TGTGCCATCAGAGACAGGGGCGCGGGGCCCCAGCATTTT
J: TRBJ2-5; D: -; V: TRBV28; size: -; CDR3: CASIGGQETQYF; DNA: TGTGCCAGCATTGGCGGACAAGAGACCCAGTACTTC
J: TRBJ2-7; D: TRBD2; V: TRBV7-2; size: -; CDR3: CASSISGRAYEQYF; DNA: TGTGCCAGCAGCATTAGCGGGAGGGCCTACGAGCAGTACTTC
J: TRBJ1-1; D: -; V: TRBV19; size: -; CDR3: CASSSPPRGRTEAFF; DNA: TGTGCCAGTAGTTCCCCCCCCAGGGGCCGGACTGAAGCTTTCTTT
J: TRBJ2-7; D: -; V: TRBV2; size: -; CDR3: CASSDQGPRYEQYF; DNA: TGTGCCAGCAGTGACCAGGGCCCCCGCTACGAGCAGTACTTC
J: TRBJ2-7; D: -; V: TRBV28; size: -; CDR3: CASRRVRGAYEQYF; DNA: TGTGCCAGCAGGCGGGTGCGGGGTGCCTACGAGCAGTACTTC
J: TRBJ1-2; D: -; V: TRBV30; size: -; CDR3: CAWTHGNYGYTF; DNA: TGTGCCTGGACTCACGGCAACTATGGCTACACCTTC
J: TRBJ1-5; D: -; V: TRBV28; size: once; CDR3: CASSSGDQPQHF; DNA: TGTGCCAGCAGTTCAGGGGATCAGCCCCAGCATTTT
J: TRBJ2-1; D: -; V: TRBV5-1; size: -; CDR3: CASSLVSGANNEQFF; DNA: TGCGCCAGCAGCTTGGTGTCAGGGGCGAACAATGAGCAGTTCTTC
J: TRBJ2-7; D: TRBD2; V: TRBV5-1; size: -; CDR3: CASRSGTNPYEQYF; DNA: TGCGCCAGCAGATCTGGGACTAACCCCTACGAGCAGTACTTC
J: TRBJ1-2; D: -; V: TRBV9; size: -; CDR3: CASSLRAKDTYGYTF; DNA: TGTGCCAGCAGCCTCCGCGCAAAGGACACCTATGGCTACACCTTC
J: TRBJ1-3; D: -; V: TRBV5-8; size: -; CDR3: CASSLRLSSGNTIYF; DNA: TGTGCCAGCAGCTTGCGACTGAGCTCTGGAAACACCATATATTTT
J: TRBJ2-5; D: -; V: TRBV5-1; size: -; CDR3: CASRAGQLEETQYF; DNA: TGCGCCAGCAGGGCGGGACAGCTAGAAGAGACCCAGTACTTC
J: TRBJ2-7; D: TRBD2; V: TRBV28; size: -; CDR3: CASSPRLAGKNEQYF; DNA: TGTGCCAGCAGCCCCCGGCTAGCGGGAAAAAACGAGCAGTACTTC
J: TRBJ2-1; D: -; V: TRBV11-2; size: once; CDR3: CASSPRLVNNEQFF; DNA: TGTGCCAGCAGCCCCCGACTAGTCAACAATGAGCAGTTCTTC
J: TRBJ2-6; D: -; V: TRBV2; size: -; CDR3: CASLIPGAGANVLTF; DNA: TGTGCCAGCCTTATCCCCGGGGCTGGGGCCAACGTCCTGACTTTC
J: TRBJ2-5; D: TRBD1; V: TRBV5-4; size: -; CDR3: CASSSGTGRNF; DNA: TGTGCCAGCAGCTCGGGGACAGGGCGGAACTTC
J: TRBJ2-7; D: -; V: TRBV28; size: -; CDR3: CASSIQVPSSYEQYF; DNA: TGTGCCAGCAGCATACAGGTCCCCAGCTCCTACGAGCAGTACTTC
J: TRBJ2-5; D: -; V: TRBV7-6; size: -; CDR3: CASSLEAEGETQYF; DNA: TGTGCCAGCAGCTTAGAAGCGGAGGGGGAGACCCAGTACTTC
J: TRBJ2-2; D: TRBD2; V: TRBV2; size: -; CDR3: CASSDSLAGGTGELFF; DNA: TGTGCCAGCAGTGACTCTCTAGCGGGAGGTACCGGGGAGCTGTTTTTT